The 11 T cell receptor beta chains presented below share a single source sample, sequenced in a study of shared clonotypes between healthy human individuals. Repertoires were generated with immunoSEQ multiplex PCR, while TCRdb's copy carries only in-frame clones and drops some. The sample holds roughly 1,000,000 clones; 78% are singletons and the top ten take roughly 0.61%. The sequenced sample was memory CD4+ T cells from PBMCs. This sample's subset: CD45RA-negative fraction. These receptor sequences come from a man aged 18-30 years in good health. Some clones in this sample may be carry-over from other donors' samples.

V usage is TRBV7-2 and J usage is TRBJ1-2, with TRBD1 identical over 9 bases. This CDR3 has 15 amino acids. The V gene's germline CDR1 is SGHTA and CDR2 FQGNSA. Trimming cost V 6 bases and J 7 bases; bases outside gene matches: 12. CDR3 sequence (DNA): TGTGCCAGCAGTTACGTAACCGGGACAGGGACTGGCTACACCTTC. It specifies CASSYVTGTGTGYTF.

V is TRBV6-6 and J is TRBJ2-7; D perhaps matches TRBD1 (6 bases). The CDR3 spans 13 residues. Germline V gives CDR1 MNHNY, CDR2 SVGAGI (reference sequence). The V and J ends lost 6 bases and 1 base respectively, with 10 bases between them. CDR3 bases: TGTGCCAGCAGCCGTGGGACATCCTACGAGCAGTACTTC. Protein sequence: CASSRGTSYEQYF.

The genes are TRBV7-2 and TRBJ2-7; D remains ambiguous. Germline V gene lookup returns CDR1 SGHTA and CDR2 FQGNSA. The CDR3 covers 14 residues. The ends were cut back, 2 bases at V and 2 bases at J, with 10 bases in the middle. CDR3 amino acids: CASSLQSTTYEQYF. Written as DNA, the CDR3 is TGTGCCAGCAGCTTACAGTCCACCACCTACGAGCAGTACTTC.

The chain joins TRBV29-1 to TRBJ2-3; 7 nucleotides line up with TRBD2. Looked up from germline, CDR1 is SQVTM and CDR2 is ANQGSEA. The CDR3 loop spans 15 amino acids. The CDR3 sequence is CATSSFAGVSDTQYF. The DNA of the CDR3 is TGCGCCACCTCTTCATTCGCGGGAGTATCAGATACGCAGTATTTT.

This clone turned up a few times. V and J are TRBV5-1 and TRBJ2-1, with 12 positions matching TRBD2. Germline CDR1 is SGHRS and CDR2 is YFSETQ. V shed 0 bases and J 14 bases; nucleotides not matched to a gene: 9. CDR3 size: 15 residues. Here the CDR3 reads CASSLGLAGAGLEFF. As DNA, the CDR3 is TGCGCCAGCAGCTTGGGACTAGCGGGAGCTGGTTTGGAGTTCTTC.

CDR3 bases: TGCGCCAGCAGCCCCCAGGGGGCATGGACTGAAGCTTTCTTT. Translation: CASSPQGAWTEAFF. The chain combines TRBV5-1 with TRBJ1-1; 8 bases align to TRBD1. The CDR3 totals 14 residues. Trimming cost V 4 bases and J 5 bases; bases outside gene matches: 7. Germline V gene lookup returns CDR1 SGHRS and CDR2 YFSETQ.

The V gene is TRBV27, the J gene TRBJ1-4; D unclear. V was clipped by 5 bases and J by 4 bases, with 8 bases between them. The CDR3 is 13 residues long. The germline V gene has CDR1 MNHEY and CDR2 SMNVEV (reference sequence). As DNA, the CDR3 is TGTGCCAGCAGTCCTAGAAGTAATGAAAAACTGTTTTTT. Protein product: CASSPRSNEKLFF.

A word on this clone: At the DNA level, this CDR3 is encoded by other sequences in the same sample as well. The chain uses TRBV28 and TRBJ1-4; 10 bases line up with TRBD1. The V segment lost 6 bases and the J segment 6 bases; nucleotides outside the gene matches: 4. CDR1 MDHEN and CDR2 SYDVKM come from the germline V gene. This CDR3 has 14 residues. The CDR3 is CASRSGTGDEKLFF. For the CDR3, the DNA is TGTGCCAGCAGATCCGGGACAGGGGATGAAAAACTGTTTTTT.

The rearrangement uses TRBV20-1 and TRBJ2-5; D not resolved. V was shortened by 3 bases and J by 3 bases, with 5 bases between the two germline ends. The V gene's germline CDR1 is DFQATT and CDR2 SNEGSKA (reference sequence). This CDR3 comprises 11 residues. The CDR3 DNA follows: TGCAGTGCTAGCCGGAAAGAGACCCAGTACTTC. Its protein product is CSASRKETQYF.

This clone was recorded only once. The same CDR3 also results from other DNA sequences found in this sample. The chain recombines TRBV5-1 with TRBJ2-7, with D perhaps assigned TRBD1 or TRBD2 (5 bases each). Germline V lookup: CDR1 SGHRS, CDR2 YFSETQ. The ends were cut back, 3 bases at V and 3 bases at J, with 13 bases in the middle. The CDR3 runs to 14 residues. For the CDR3, the DNA is TGCGCCAGCAGCTGGGGGACCGGTGTCTACGAGCAGTACTTC. Amino acid sequence: CASSWGTGVYEQYF.

This clone was observed a single time. V and J are TRBV11-3 and TRBJ2-3; possible D gene TRBD2, 6 bases. Trimming stripped 2 bases from V and 4 bases from J, with 10 bases between. This CDR3 region has 14 residues. Per germline, CDR1 SGHNT and CDR2 YENEEA. In DNA, the CDR3 is TGTGCCAGCAGCTTACGGGAGCAGGCAGATACGCAGTATTTT. Its translation: CASSLREQADTQYF. Variable domain in full (rest from reference TRBV11-3 and TRBJ2-3): EAGVVQSPRYKIIEKKQPVAFWCNPISGHNTLYWYLQNLGQGPELLIRYENEEAVDDSQLPKDRFSAERLKGVDSTLKIQPAELGDSAVYLCASSLREQADTQYFGPGTRLTVL.